This record concerns one T cell receptor (beta chain) sequence. This entry comes from a study of blood T cell repertoires in COVID-19. V shed 3 bases and J shed 1 base, with 6 bases lying between them. CDR3 length equals 13 residues. CDR1 and CDR2 (germline): SEHNR, FQNEAQ (reference sequence). Each participant's cohort was designated according to participant-reported clinical history. This table comes from immunoSEQ multiplex PCR, and its TCRdb copy is limited to in-frame clones, with some not included. The table includes almost 200,000 clones, 89% detected once. Input material: PBMCs or T cells enriched from blood (not recorded which). The source of this sequence is a woman in her late teens or twenties who had recovered from COVID-19. The chain links TRBV7-9 to TRBJ2-5; TRBD2 is a possible D gene (6 bases). The CDR3 reads CASSLGGQETQYF. Here the CDR3 DNA reads TGTGCCAGCAGCTTGGGGGGCCAAGAGACCCAGTACTTC.